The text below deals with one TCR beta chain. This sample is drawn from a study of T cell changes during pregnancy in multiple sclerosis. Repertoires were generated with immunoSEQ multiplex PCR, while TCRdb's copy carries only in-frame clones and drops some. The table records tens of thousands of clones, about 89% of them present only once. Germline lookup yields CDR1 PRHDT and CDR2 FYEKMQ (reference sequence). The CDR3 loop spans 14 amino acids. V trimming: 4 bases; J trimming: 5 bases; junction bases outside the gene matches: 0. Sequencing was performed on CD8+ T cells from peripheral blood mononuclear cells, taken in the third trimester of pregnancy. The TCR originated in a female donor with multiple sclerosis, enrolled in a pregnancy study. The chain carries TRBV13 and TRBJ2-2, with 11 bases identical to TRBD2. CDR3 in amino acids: CASSWTSGTGELFF. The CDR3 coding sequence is TGTGCCAGCAGCTGGACTAGCGGGACCGGGGAGCTGTTTTTT.